This T cell receptor (beta chain) was observed in a study of OX40 agonist ivuxolimab in advanced cancers. Notes on the study in general: Antigen specificity was not determined for the expanded peripheral T cells. CD4+ and CD8+ T cells in blood underwent clonal expansion by week 6 at 0.1 to 3.0 mg/kg.

J was trimmed by 1 base and V by 7 bases; bases with no gene match: 4. Germline V gives CDR1 SGHVS, CDR2 FQNEAQ. The CDR3 has 15 amino acids. The data were produced by immunoSEQ multiplex PCR, yet TCRdb's version contains in-frame clones alone and is incomplete. The table includes about 77,000 clones, 90% to 95% detected once. As concerns this clone: Its antigen is unidentified.

Sample: CD4+ or CD8+ T cells sorted from blood, taken in a trial of the OX40 agonist ivuxolimab. The chain is built from TRBV7-8 and TRBJ2-2, with 9 bases aligning to TRBD1. This TCR was recovered from an adult with an advanced solid tumor such as melanoma, head and neck, liver or kidney cancer. The CDR3 DNA follows: TGTGCCAGCACGAGGACAGGGGAGAACACCGGGGAGCTGTTTTTT. This sequence encodes CASTRTGENTGELFF.